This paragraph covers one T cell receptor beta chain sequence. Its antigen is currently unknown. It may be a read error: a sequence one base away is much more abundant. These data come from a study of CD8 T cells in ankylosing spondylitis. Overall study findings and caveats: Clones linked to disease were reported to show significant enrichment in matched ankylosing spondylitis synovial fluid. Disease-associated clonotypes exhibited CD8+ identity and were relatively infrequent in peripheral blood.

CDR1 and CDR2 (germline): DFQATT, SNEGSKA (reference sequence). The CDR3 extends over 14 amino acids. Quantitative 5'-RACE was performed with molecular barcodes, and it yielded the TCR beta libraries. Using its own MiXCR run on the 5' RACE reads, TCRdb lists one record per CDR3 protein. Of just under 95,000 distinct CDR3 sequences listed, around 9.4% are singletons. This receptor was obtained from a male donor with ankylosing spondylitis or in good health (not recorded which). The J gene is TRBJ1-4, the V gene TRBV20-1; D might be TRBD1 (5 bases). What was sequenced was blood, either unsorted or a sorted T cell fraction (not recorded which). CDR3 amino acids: CSARDGGSNETLFF. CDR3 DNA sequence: TGCAGTGCTAGAGATGGGGGGTCTAATGAAACACTGTTTTTT.